These T cell receptor beta chains were read from a single sample in a study of CD8 T cells in ankylosing spondylitis. A single record per CDR3 protein comes from TCRdb applying MiXCR to the 5' RACE reads. The table lists roughly 440,000 distinct CDR3 sequences, more than 15% of them singletons, with under 1.2% in the top ten. Sample: blood, either unsorted or a sorted T cell fraction (not recorded which). The receptors here all came from a male donor with ankylosing spondylitis. Both conserved end residues are part of each CDR3. The D gene is left open where the match is weak. Where a row states a size, it is once, few, many or the class of an expanded clone; other rows omit it.

TRBV7-8	TRBJ2-1	-	few	TGTGCCAGCAGTTACCGTCTACAGGGCCCGTCGAATGAGCAGTTCTTC	CASSYRLQGPSNEQFF
TRBV12-3/TRBV12-4	TRBJ1-2	-	many	TGTGCCAGCAGTCTCAGGGGTAACTATGGCTACACCTTC	CASSLRGNYGYTF
TRBV14	TRBJ1-1	-	-	TGTGCCAGCAGCTTTATGAGGGAGGACACTGAAGCTTTCTTT	CASSFMREDTEAFF
TRBV28	TRBJ1-1	TRBD1	few	TGTGCCAGCAGTTCCCCGGGACAGGGGGTGAACACTGAAGCTTTCTTT	CASSSPGQGVNTEAFF
TRBV7-9	TRBJ2-7	TRBD1	-	TGTGCCCTCGCCCAGGGGGCAGACGGCGAGCAGTACTTC	CALAQGADGEQYF
TRBV20-1	TRBJ1-5	TRBD1	-	TGCAGTGCTAGAGATAACAGGGGGCAGGACAATCAGCCCCAGCATTTT	CSARDNRGQDNQPQHF
TRBV12-3/TRBV12-4	TRBJ1-1	-	many	TGTGCCAGCAGTTTAGTGCCCCGTGAAGCTTTCTTT	CASSLVPREAFF
TRBV3-1	TRBJ1-5	-	many	TGTGCCAGCAGCCAAGGATCACAGAATAGCAATCAGCCCCAGCATTTT	CASSQGSQNSNQPQHF
TRBV21-1	TRBJ2-1	-	-	TGTGCCAGCAGCCAAGGGCTAGCCAGCTCCTACAATGAGCAGTTCTTC	CASSQGLASSYNEQFF
TRBV20-1	TRBJ1-1	TRBD1	few	TGCAGTACCCAAACCGGGACAGCGAACACTGAAGCTTTCTTT	CSTQTGTANTEAFF
TRBV6-5	TRBJ1-3	-	few	TGTGCCAGCAGTTTACGAGGCACCGCATCCTCTGGAAACACCATATATTTT	CASSLRGTASSGNTIYF